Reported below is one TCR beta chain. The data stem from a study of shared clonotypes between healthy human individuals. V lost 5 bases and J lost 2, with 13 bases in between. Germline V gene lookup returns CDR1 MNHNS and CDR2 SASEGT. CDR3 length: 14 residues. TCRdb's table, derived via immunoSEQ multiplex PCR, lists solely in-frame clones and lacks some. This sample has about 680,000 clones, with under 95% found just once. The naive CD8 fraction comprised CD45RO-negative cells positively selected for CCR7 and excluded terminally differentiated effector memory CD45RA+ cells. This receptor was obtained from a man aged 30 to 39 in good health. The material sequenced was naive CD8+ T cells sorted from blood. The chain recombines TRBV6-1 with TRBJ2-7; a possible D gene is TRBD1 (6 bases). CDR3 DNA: TGTGCCAGCAGTCCTAGGGGGTCCACCTACGAGCAGTACTTC. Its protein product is CASSPRGSTYEQYF.